This T cell receptor beta chain stems from a study of shared clonotypes between healthy human individuals. Study-level background: Samples came from a couple of female and a few male donors aged 18 to 49.

Trimming cost V 6 bases and J 2 bases; bases outside gene matches: 16. This CDR3 contains 17 residues. In germline, CDR1 is SQVTM, CDR2 ANQGSEA. The assay was immunoSEQ multiplex PCR, and TCRdb's table has in-frame clones only and misses some. This table has about 2.1 million clones, roughly 95% appearing once. CD45RO-negative CD8 cells positively selected for CCR7 made up the naive population, which excluded terminally differentiated effector memory CD45RA+ cells. HIV-negative, healthy adults without recent acute infections or vaccinations were the donors. The J gene is TRBJ2-3, the V gene TRBV29-1, with 8 bases matching TRBD1. This receptor was identified in a young man in good health. Some clones in this sample may be carry-over from other donors' samples. Sequences were obtained from naive CD8+ T cells from PBMCs. In DNA form, the CDR3 reads TGCAGCGTGCAGGGGACAGGCGAGGGGACTTTCACAGATACGCAGTATTTT. Translating gives CSVQGTGEGTFTDTQYF.